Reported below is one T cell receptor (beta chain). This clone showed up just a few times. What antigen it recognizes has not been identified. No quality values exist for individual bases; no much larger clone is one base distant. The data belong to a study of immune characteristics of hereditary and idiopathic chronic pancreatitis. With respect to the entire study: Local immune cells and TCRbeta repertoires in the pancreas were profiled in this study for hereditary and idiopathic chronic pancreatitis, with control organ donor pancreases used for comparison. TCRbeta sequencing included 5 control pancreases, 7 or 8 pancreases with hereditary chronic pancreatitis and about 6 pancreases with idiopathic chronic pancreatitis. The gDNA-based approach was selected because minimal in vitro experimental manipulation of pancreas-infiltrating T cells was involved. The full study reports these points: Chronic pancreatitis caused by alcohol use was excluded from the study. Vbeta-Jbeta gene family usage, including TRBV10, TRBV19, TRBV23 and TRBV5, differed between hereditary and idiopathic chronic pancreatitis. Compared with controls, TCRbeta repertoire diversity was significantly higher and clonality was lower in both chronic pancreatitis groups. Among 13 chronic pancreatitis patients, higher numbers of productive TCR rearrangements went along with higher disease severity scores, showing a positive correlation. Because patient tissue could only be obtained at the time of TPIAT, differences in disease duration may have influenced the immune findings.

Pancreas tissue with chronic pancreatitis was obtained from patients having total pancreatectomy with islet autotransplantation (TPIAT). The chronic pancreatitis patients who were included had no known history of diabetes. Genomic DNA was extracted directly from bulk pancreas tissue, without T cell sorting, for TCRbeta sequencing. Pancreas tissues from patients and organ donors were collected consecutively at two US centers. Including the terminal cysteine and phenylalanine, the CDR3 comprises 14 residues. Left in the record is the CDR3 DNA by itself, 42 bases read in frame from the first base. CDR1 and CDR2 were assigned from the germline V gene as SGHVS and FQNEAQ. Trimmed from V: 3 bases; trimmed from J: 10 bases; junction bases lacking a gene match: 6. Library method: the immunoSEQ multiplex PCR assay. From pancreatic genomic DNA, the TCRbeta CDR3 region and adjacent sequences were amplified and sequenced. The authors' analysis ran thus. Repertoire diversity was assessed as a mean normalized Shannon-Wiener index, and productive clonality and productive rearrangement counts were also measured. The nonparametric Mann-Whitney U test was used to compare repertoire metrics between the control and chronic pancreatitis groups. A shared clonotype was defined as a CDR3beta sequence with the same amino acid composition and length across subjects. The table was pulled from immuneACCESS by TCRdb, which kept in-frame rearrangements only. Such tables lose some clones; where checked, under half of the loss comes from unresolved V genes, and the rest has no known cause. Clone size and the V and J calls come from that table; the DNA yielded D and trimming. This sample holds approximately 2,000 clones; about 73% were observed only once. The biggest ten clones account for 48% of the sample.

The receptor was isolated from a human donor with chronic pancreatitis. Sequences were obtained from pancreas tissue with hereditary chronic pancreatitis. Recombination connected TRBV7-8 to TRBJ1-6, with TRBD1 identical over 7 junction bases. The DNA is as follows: TGTGCCAGCAGCTTCGGAGGGGGCCAGTCACCCCTCCACTTT. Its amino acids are CASSFGGGQSPLHF.